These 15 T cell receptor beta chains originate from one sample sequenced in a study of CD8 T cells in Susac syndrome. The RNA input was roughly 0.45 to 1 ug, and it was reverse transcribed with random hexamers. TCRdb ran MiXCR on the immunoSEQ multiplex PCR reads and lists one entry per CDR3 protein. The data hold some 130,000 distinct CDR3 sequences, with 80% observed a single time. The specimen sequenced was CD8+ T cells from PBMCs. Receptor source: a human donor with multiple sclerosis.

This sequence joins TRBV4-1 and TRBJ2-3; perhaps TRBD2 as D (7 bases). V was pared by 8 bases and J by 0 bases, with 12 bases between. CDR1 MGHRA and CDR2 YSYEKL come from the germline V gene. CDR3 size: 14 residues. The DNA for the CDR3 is TGCGCCAGCTTAGGGGGACTAAGCACAGATACGCAGTATTTT. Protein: CASLGGLSTDTQYF.

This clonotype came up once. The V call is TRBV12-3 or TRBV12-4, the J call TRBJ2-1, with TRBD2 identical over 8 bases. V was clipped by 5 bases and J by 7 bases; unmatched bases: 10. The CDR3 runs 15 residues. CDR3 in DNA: TGTGCCAGCAGTCCTACTAGCGGCCCTGAGAATGAGCAGTTCTTC. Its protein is CASSPTSGPENEQFF.

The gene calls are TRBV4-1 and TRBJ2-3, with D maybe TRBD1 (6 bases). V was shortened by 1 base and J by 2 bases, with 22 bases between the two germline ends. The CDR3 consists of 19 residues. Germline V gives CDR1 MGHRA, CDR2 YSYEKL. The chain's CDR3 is CASSQAPPGHETPTDTQYF. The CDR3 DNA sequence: TGCGCCAGCAGCCAAGCACCCCCGGGACACGAAACCCCCACAGATACGCAGTATTTT.

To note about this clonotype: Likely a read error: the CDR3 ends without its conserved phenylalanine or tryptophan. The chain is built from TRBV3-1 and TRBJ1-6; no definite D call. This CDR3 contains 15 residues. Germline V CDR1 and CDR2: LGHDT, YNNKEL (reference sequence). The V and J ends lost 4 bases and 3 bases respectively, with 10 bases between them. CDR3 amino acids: CASSLQVDYNSPLHL. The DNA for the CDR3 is TGTGCCAGCAGCCTCCAGGTCGACTATAATTCACCCCTCCACCTT.

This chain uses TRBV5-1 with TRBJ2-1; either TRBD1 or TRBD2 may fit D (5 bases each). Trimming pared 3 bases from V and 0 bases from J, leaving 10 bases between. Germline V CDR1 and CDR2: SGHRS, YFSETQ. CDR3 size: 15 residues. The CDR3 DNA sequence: TGCGCCAGCAGCTGGGCTGGGGGCTCCTACAATGAGCAGTTCTTC. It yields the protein CASSWAGGSYNEQFF.

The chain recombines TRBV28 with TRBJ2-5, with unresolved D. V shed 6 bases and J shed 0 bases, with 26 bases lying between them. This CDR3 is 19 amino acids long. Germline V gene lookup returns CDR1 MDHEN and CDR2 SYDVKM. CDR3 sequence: CASSPSSSSLNGNQETQYF. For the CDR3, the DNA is TGTGCCAGCAGCCCCTCGAGTTCCTCTCTGAACGGAAACCAAGAGACCCAGTACTTC.

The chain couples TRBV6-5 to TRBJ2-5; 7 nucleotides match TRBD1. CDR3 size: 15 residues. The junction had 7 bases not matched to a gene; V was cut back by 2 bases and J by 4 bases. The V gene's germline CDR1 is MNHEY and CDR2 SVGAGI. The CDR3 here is CASSYGRGFGETQYF. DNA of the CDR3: TGTGCCAGCAGTTACGGCAGGGGGTTCGGAGAGACCCAGTACTTC.

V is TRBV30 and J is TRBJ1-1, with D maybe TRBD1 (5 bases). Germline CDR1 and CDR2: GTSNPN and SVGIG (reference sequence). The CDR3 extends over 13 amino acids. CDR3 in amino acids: CAQDVTPNTEAFF. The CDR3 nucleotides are TGTGCACAGGATGTCACCCCGAACACTGAAGCTTTCTTT. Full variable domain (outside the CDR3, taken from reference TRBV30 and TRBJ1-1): SQTIHQWPATLVQPVGSPLSLECTVEGTSNPNLYWYRQAAGRGLQLLFYSVGIGQISSEVPQNLSASRPQDRQFILSSKKLLLSDSGFYLCAQDVTPNTEAFFGQGTRLTVV.

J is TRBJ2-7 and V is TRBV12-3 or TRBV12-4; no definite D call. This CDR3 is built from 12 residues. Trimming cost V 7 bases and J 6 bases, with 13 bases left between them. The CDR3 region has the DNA TGTGCCAGCATCCTACGATATCCCGAGCAGTACGTC. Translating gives CASILRYPEQYV.

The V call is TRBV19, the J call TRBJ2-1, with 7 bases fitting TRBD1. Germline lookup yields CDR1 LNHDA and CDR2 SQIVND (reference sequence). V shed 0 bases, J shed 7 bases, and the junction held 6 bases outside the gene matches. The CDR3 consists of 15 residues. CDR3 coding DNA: TGTGCCAGTAGTATAGATCGGGGACAGCTAAATGAGCAGTTCTTC. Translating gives CASSIDRGQLNEQFF.

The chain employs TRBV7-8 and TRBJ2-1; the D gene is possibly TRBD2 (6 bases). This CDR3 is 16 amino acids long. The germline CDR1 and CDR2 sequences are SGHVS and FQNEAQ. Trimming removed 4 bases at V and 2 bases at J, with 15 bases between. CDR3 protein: CASSSPGRGPYNEQFF. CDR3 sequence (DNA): TGTGCCAGCAGCTCCCCCGGGAGAGGCCCCTACAATGAGCAGTTCTTC.

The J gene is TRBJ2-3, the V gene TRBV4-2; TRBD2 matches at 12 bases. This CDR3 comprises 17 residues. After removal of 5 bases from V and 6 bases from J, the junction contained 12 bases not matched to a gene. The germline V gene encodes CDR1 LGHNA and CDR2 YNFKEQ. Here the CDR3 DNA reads TGTGCCAGCAGCGTACAGACTAGCGGGAGTCAGGGGGATACGCAGTATTTT. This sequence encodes CASSVQTSGSQGDTQYF.

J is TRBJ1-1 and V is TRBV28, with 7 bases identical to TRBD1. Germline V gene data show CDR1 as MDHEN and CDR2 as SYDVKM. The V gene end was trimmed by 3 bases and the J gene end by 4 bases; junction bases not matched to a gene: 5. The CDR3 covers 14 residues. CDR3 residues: CASSFTGVGTEAFF. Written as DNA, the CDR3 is TGTGCCAGCAGTTTTACAGGGGTGGGCACTGAAGCTTTCTTT.

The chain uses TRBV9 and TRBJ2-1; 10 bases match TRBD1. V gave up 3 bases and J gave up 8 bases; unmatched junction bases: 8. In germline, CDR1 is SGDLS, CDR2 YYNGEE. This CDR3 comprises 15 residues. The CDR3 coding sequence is TGTGCCAGCAGCGCCCGGGACAGGGGAGACGATGAGCAGTTCTTC. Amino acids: CASSARDRGDDEQFF.

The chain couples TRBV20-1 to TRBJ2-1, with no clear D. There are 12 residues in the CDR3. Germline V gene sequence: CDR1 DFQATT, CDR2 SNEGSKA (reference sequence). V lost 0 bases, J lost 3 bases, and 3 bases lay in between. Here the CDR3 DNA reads TGCAGTGCTAGAGAGTTCTACAATGAGCAGTTCTTC. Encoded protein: CSAREFYNEQFF.